The 10 T cell receptor beta chains reported below all come from one sample, sequenced in a study of OX40 agonist ivuxolimab in advanced cancers. The library was made by the immunoSEQ multiplex PCR assay. Here the immuneACCESS table is served through TCRdb, limited to in-frame sequences with V and J called. Missing clones are a known gap in these copies; in checked studies unresolved V genes cover under half, and the rest lacks a known reason. For this sample the table gives 50,000 or so clones, of which roughly 85% were detected only once. 11% to 15% of the sample lies in the top ten. Sequences were derived from CD4+ or CD8+ T cells sorted from blood, sampled in a trial of the OX40 agonist ivuxolimab. These receptors all stem from an adult with an advanced solid tumor such as melanoma, head and neck, liver or kidney cancer.

This clone was counted once. J is TRBJ1-3 and V is TRBV28; D may be TRBD1 (5 bases). Trimming pared 3 bases from V and 0 bases from J, leaving 12 bases between. This CDR3 spans 16 amino acids. Germline V gene lookup returns CDR1 MDHEN and CDR2 SYDVKM. The CDR3 sequence: CASSLGLTSSGNTIYF. The DNA of the CDR3 is TGTGCCAGCAGTTTGGGACTCACGAGCTCTGGAAACACCATATATTTT.

This clone was detected once. The chain employs TRBV6-4 and TRBJ2-3, with D hard to call. The CDR3 contains 14 residues. V gave up 5 bases and J gave up 8 bases, with 17 bases separating them. The germline V gene encodes CDR1 MRHNA and CDR2 SNTAGT. The CDR3 region is CASSTEPTIGTQYF. The CDR3 DNA is TGTGCCAGCAGTACCGAACCGACGATCGGTACGCAGTATTTT.

CDR3 bases: TGTGCCAGCAGCTTAAAGGGGCTAGCGGGAGTCAACACCGGGGAGCTGTTTTTT. The encoded protein is CASSLKGLAGVNTGELFF. J is TRBJ2-2 and V is TRBV7-3; TRBD2 matches 10 bases. CDR1 SGHTA and CDR2 FQGTGA come from the germline V gene. Trimming removed 1 base from V and 2 bases from J; junction bases left unmatched: 7. This CDR3 is built from 18 residues.

The chain has TRBV7-5 and TRBJ2-7; TRBD2 is the table's D call and was not checked against the DNA. TRBV7-5 is flagged as a pseudogene. The CDR3 loop spans 12 amino acids. CDR3 amino acids: CARSLGSYEQYF. Here the CDR3 DNA reads TGTGCCAGAAGCTTAGGTAGCTACGAGCAGTACTTC.

The rearrangement uses TRBV7-8 and TRBJ1-1; perhaps TRBD1 as D (6 bases). Deletions cut 5 bases from V and 6 bases from J, with 16 bases between. Germline values: CDR1 SGHVS, CDR2 FQNEAQ. The CDR3 runs 14 residues. The CDR3 nucleotides read TGTGCCAGCAGCATATACCCAGGGGTTGCTGAAGCTTTCTTT. Residues: CASSIYPGVAEAFF.

The chain has TRBV2 and TRBJ2-7; D tentatively reads TRBD1 or TRBD2 (5 bases each). Looked up from germline, CDR1 is SNHLY and CDR2 is FYNNEI. V gave up 10 bases and J gave up 0 bases, with 13 bases separating them. CDR3 size: 13 residues. Here the CDR3 DNA reads TGTGCCACCCAAGGGACGTTCTCCTACGAGCAGTACTTC. Its protein is CATQGTFSYEQYF.

V is TRBV7-9 and J is TRBJ2-7; 7 positions match TRBD1. The V segment lost 4 bases and the J segment 0 bases; nucleotides outside the gene matches: 3. From germline, CDR1 is SEHNR and CDR2 FQNEAQ (reference sequence). The length of the CDR3 is 14 residues. The CDR3 sequence: CASSWDRFSYEQYF. In nucleotides, the CDR3 is TGTGCCAGCAGCTGGGACAGATTCTCCTACGAGCAGTACTTC. Full variable domain (remainder filled in from reference TRBV7-9 and TRBJ2-7): DTGVSQNPRHKITKRGQNVTFRCDPISEHNRLYWYRQTLGQGPEFLTYFQNEAQLEKSRLLSDRFSAERPKGSFSTLEIQRTEQGDSAMYLCASSWDRFSYEQYFGPGTRLTVT.

The chain has TRBV21-1 and TRBJ1-3. TRBV21-1 is a pseudogene. The CDR3 runs 14 residues. The CDR3: CASSIGGTGNTIYF. DNA of the CDR3: TGTGCCAGCAGCATCGGGGGTACTGGAAACACCATATATTTT.

V gene TRBV28 combines with J gene TRBJ1-5; D is perhaps TRBD1 (6 bases). Germline lookup yields CDR1 MDHEN and CDR2 SYDVKM. The V gene lost 6 bases and the J gene lost 6 bases, with 12 bases spanning the gap. The CDR3 totals 13 residues. In DNA, the CDR3 is TGTGCCAGCAGATCACAGGGCGCTCAGCCCCAGCATTTT. Its protein is CASRSQGAQPQHF. The complete variable domain, with remaining parts taken from reference TRBV28 and TRBJ1-5, reads DVKVTQSSRYLVKRTGEKVFLECVQDMDHENMFWYRQDPGLGLRLIYFSYDVKMKEKGDIPEGYSVSREKKERFSLILESASTNQTSMYLCASRSQGAQPQHFGDGTRLSIL.

Here the CDR3 DNA reads TGTGCCAGCAGCCATCGGACTAGCGGGAGGGCCGGCACCGGGGAGCTGTTTTTT. It translates to CASSHRTSGRAGTGELFF. This sequence joins TRBV28 and TRBJ2-2; 15 bases are a match to TRBD2. V was pared by 6 bases and J by 4 bases, with 9 bases of the junction left unmatched. This CDR3 comprises 18 residues. Germline V gene data show CDR1 as MDHEN and CDR2 as SYDVKM.